This T cell receptor beta chain originates from a study of T-cell reconstitution after alpha-beta-depleted transplantation in children. This clonotype was found many times. Germline CDR1 DFQATT, CDR2 SNEGSKA (reference sequence). This CDR3 contains 15 residues. With 5 bases clipped from V and 4 bases from J, the junction kept 4 bases outside the gene matches. Unique molecular identifiers were used to barcode this TCRbeta library. In TCRdb, the PCR reads were re-called with MiXCR into one record per CDR3 protein. The table lists more than 550,000 distinct CDR3 sequences, about 11% of them singletons. The TCR sequence derives from a human donor who donated a stem cell graft to a child with acute myeloid leukemia. The genes are TRBV20-1 and TRBJ2-3; 15 bases map to TRBD2. This sample comprised PBMCs from the stem cell graft donor, obtained from the stem cell graft. The CDR3 region has the DNA TGCAGTGCTCCAAGGACTAGCGGGAGGGCAGATACGCAGTATTTT. Amino acids: CSAPRTSGRADTQYF.